These 21 T cell receptor beta chains originate from one sample sequenced in a study of technical replicates of blood from a few donors. Only in-frame clones appear in the TCRdb table, and some are missing; sequencing was by immunoSEQ multiplex PCR. This table holds about 88,000 clones, just under 95% found once. The specimen sequenced was T cells isolated from PBMCs. Receptors originate from a human donor in good health.

The genes are TRBV29-1 and TRBJ2-3, with 10 bases identical to TRBD1. The CDR3 loop spans 15 amino acids. Germline values: CDR1 SQVTM, CDR2 ANQGSEA. After removal of 4 bases from V and 1 base from J, the junction contained 5 bases not matched to a gene. Here the CDR3 reads CSVGGGTGGTDTQYF. The CDR3 bases are TGCAGCGTTGGGGGCGGGACAGGGGGCACAGATACGCAGTATTTT.

J is TRBJ1-5 and V is TRBV12-5; the D gene is possibly TRBD1 (5 bases). CDR3 length equals 17 residues. Germline V gives CDR1 LGHNT, CDR2 FRNRAP. V was cut by 0 bases and J by 2 bases, with 14 bases left in between. CDR3 amino acids: CASGLVLGALRNQPQHF. As DNA, the CDR3 is TGTGCTAGTGGTTTGGTATTAGGGGCGCTTCGCAATCAGCCCCAGCATTTT.

V and J are TRBV4-1 and TRBJ2-1, with 10 nucleotides matching TRBD2. V lost 5 bases to trimming and J lost 3 bases; unmatched junction nucleotides: 7. Germline CDR1 is MGHRA and CDR2 is YSYEKL. This CDR3 has 16 amino acids. The CDR3 sequence is CASSYPGTSVYNEQFF. CDR3 nucleotide sequence: TGCGCCAGCAGCTATCCCGGGACTAGCGTCTACAATGAGCAGTTCTTC.

V usage is TRBV5-6 and J usage is TRBJ2-5; 11 bases are a match to TRBD2. The CDR3 extends over 15 amino acids. CDR1 is SGHDT and CDR2 is YYEEEE in the germline V gene. V lost 2 bases, J lost 3 bases, and 3 bases stayed unmatched. CDR3 DNA: TGTGCCAGCAGCTTTCTTAGCGGGGGGGAAGAGACCCAGTACTTC. Its translation: CASSFLSGGEETQYF.

The chain links TRBV7-9 to TRBJ1-2, with TRBD1 as a possible D gene (5 bases). There are 11 residues in the CDR3. The V gene's germline CDR1 is SEHNR and CDR2 FQNEAQ (reference sequence). With 6 bases removed from V and 12 bases from J, the gap between germline ends came to 14 bases. CDR3 sequence (DNA): TGTGCCAGCAGGTCTAGCGGGGGAAACACCTTC. Translating it yields CASRSSGGNTF. Full variable domain (remainder filled in from reference TRBV7-9 and TRBJ1-2): DTGVSQNPRHKITKRGQNVTFRCDPISEHNRLYWYRQTLGQGPEFLTYFQNEAQLEKSRLLSDRFSAERPKGSFSTLEIQRTEQGDSAMYLCASRSSGGNTFGSGTRLTVV.

CDR3 in DNA: TGCAGCGTTGAAGGTTTGGGACTACACAATGAGCAGTTCTTC. It specifies CSVEGLGLHNEQFF. This chain joins TRBV29-1 and TRBJ2-1; 7 bases match TRBD2. Germline lookup yields CDR1 SQVTM and CDR2 ANQGSEA. Trimming removed 1 base from V and 5 bases from J; junction bases left unmatched: 5. The CDR3 covers 14 residues.

This chain links TRBV19 with TRBJ1-2, with 7 bases matching TRBD1. Germline CDR1 LNHDA, CDR2 SQIVND (reference sequence). The V segment lost 1 base and the J segment 7 bases; nucleotides outside the gene matches: 9. The CDR3 spans 15 residues. DNA of the CDR3: TGTGCCAGTAGTATAGGAGACAGGGTAGTTGCTGGCTACACCTTC. Protein: CASSIGDRVVAGYTF.

The V call is TRBV28, the J call TRBJ2-7, with D maybe TRBD1 (6 bases). CDR1 is MDHEN, CDR2 SYDVKM, per germline. V was pared by 2 bases and J by 2 bases, with 7 bases between. The CDR3 is made up of 13 amino acids. CDR3 nucleotides: TGTGCCAGCAGTTTAACAGGGCCCTACGAGCAGTACTTC. Its translation is CASSLTGPYEQYF.

V gene TRBV5-5 combines with J gene TRBJ1-6, with D perhaps matching TRBD1 (5 bases). The germline gives CDR1 SGHKS, CDR2 YYEKEE (reference sequence). The V gene lost 2 bases and the J gene lost 5 bases, with 11 bases spanning the gap. This CDR3 is built from 15 residues. The CDR3 DNA reads as TGTGCCAGCAGCTTATGGGACTTCGATAATTCACCCCTCCACTTT. This sequence encodes CASSLWDFDNSPLHF.

The count of this clone is one. The rearrangement links TRBV7-3 to TRBJ2-7, with 8 positions matching TRBD2. Germline-derived CDR1 and CDR2 are SGHTA and FQGTGA. The CDR3 totals 14 residues. V was clipped by 5 bases and J by 3 bases; unmatched bases: 6. For the CDR3, the DNA is TGTGCCAGCAGCCCCGGCGGGGGGAGCTACGAGCAGTACTTC. It encodes CASSPGGGSYEQYF.

This chain connects TRBV11-3 to TRBJ2-1; TRBD2 aligns across 10 bases. Germline V gene data show CDR1 as SGHNT and CDR2 as YENEEA. The ends lost 5 bases at V and 9 bases at J; junction bases unmatched: 7. The CDR3 is 14 amino acids. CDR3 in amino acids: CASSPLAGETEQFF. Written as DNA, the CDR3 is TGTGCCAGCAGCCCCCTAGCGGGAGAGACTGAGCAGTTCTTC.

The chain is built from TRBV7-3 and TRBJ2-1; weak D call: TRBD2 (7 bases). V was cut by 5 bases and J by 6 bases, with 20 bases left in between. Germline CDR1 reads SGHTA; CDR2 reads FQGTGA. The CDR3 covers 16 residues. CDR3 amino acids: CASSTYSGGPANEQFF. The CDR3 DNA is TGTGCCAGCAGCACCTACTCGGGGGGCCCTGCCAATGAGCAGTTCTTC.

The chain recombines TRBV5-1 with TRBJ2-1, with TRBD2 matching over 7 bases. CDR1 SGHRS and CDR2 YFSETQ come from the germline V gene. The CDR3 is 15 residues long. V lost 3 bases, J lost 3 bases, and 6 bases stayed unmatched. The CDR3 bases are TGCGCCAGCAGCTCAATCCTAGCGGACTACAATGAGCAGTTCTTC. Translating it yields CASSSILADYNEQFF.

This chain links TRBV5-8 with TRBJ2-5; 10 bases fit TRBD1. V was clipped by 3 bases and J by 5 bases; unmatched bases: 10. The CDR3 extends over 16 amino acids. Per the germline V gene, CDR1 is SGHTS and CDR2 is YDEGEE. CDR3 residues: CASSWRTGGAGETQYF. The CDR3 nucleotides read TGTGCCAGCAGCTGGCGGACAGGGGGGGCTGGGGAGACCCAGTACTTC.

The chain links TRBV5-1 to TRBJ2-3, with a weak D call TRBD1 (6 bases). The V and J ends lost 4 bases and 3 bases respectively, with 12 bases between them. The CDR3 has 14 residues. The germline V gene has CDR1 SGHRS and CDR2 YFSETQ. The CDR3 region has the DNA TGCGCCAGCAGCACAAAACAGGGTACAGATACGCAGTATTTT. Its translation is CASSTKQGTDTQYF.

The chain has TRBV4-1 and TRBJ2-7; 9 nucleotides line up with TRBD2. Trimming cost V 0 bases and J 7 bases; bases outside gene matches: 13. The CDR3 is 17 amino acids. Germline CDR1 and CDR2: MGHRA and YSYEKL. CDR3 in amino acids: CASSQERVAGVLSEQYF. DNA of the CDR3: TGCGCCAGCAGCCAAGAGAGGGTAGCGGGGGTCTTAAGTGAGCAGTACTTC.

The chain carries TRBV7-3 and TRBJ2-7, with D unclear. CDR1 and CDR2 from the germline V gene are SGHTA and FQGTGA. The ends were cut back, 1 base at V and 2 bases at J, with 12 bases in the middle. This CDR3 is 15 amino acids long. The CDR3 coding sequence is TGTGCCAGCAGCTTAAACTTCGGAGTAACCTACGAGCAGTACTTC. Its protein is CASSLNFGVTYEQYF.

The chain employs TRBV5-1 and TRBJ2-7; 11 bases line up with TRBD1. The CDR3 is 14 amino acids. CDR1 SGHRS and CDR2 YFSETQ come from the germline V gene. J was trimmed by 7 bases and V by 0 bases; bases with no gene match: 3. This CDR3 is CASSLEDRGLEQYF. In DNA, the CDR3 is TGCGCCAGCAGCTTGGAGGACAGGGGGCTGGAGCAGTACTTC.

The chain joins TRBV6-1 to TRBJ2-7, with D hard to call. CDR1 is MNHNS and CDR2 is SASEGT in the germline V gene. CDR3 length equals 15 residues. Trimming pared 4 bases from V and 2 bases from J, leaving 15 bases between. CDR3 sequence (DNA): TGTGCCAGCAGTGGCTATTCCGCGATGGCCTACGAGCAGTACTTC. As protein: CASSGYSAMAYEQYF.

CDR3 in DNA: TGTGCCAGCAGCTTAGCCTTACTAGCGTACCACGAGCAGTACTTC. It translates to CASSLALLAYHEQYF. The rearrangement uses TRBV11-2 and TRBJ2-7, with TRBD2 matching 7 bases. V shed 1 base, J shed 5 bases, and the junction held 8 bases outside the gene matches. Germline V gives CDR1 SGHAT, CDR2 FQNNGV. This CDR3 has 15 amino acids.

The table lists this clone with a few counts. The V gene is TRBV2, the J gene TRBJ1-1; D is possibly TRBD1 (5 bases). The length of the CDR3 is 14 residues. Germline CDR1 SNHLY, CDR2 FYNNEI. Trimming removed 2 bases from V and 1 base from J, with 8 bases in between. The CDR3 reads CASSEQGTNTEAFF. The CDR3 DNA sequence: TGTGCCAGCAGTGAACAGGGTACGAACACTGAAGCTTTCTTT. Full variable domain (remainder filled in from reference TRBV2 and TRBJ1-1): EPEVTQTPSHQVTQMGQEVILRCVPISNHLYFYWYRQILGQKVEFLVSFYNNEISEKSEIFDDQFSVERPDGSNFTLKIRSTKLEDSAMYFCASSEQGTNTEAFFGQGTRLTVV.